The rows below give T cell receptor beta chains drawn from one sample of a study of cytomegalovirus exposure and HLA in healthy donors. Repertoires were generated with immunoSEQ multiplex PCR, while TCRdb's copy carries only in-frame clones and drops some. The sample has over 110,000 clones, 80% seen once; the top ten hold 4.5%. The source material was PBMCs. The source of these receptors is a man aged 40-55 years in good health and CMV-seronegative. The CDR3 runs from the conserved cysteine through the conserved F or W. D genes are given only for firm matches. Some rows mark clone size as missing; the rest say once, few, many or name a class of expanded clone.

d_gene: NA; abundance: NA; v_gene: TRBV4-1; j_gene: TRBJ2-1; CDR3aa: CASSQIAGNEQFF; CDR3nt: TGCGCCAGCAGCCAAATCGCAGGCAATGAGCAGTTCTTC
d_gene: NA; abundance: NA; v_gene: TRBV25-1; j_gene: TRBJ2-2; CDR3aa: CASSEAGANTGELFF; CDR3nt: TGTGCCAGCAGTGAAGCAGGGGCGAACACCGGGGAGCTGTTTTTT
d_gene: NA; abundance: NA; v_gene: TRBV19; j_gene: TRBJ2-1; CDR3aa: CASSIPQGTYNEQFF; CDR3nt: TGTGCCAGTAGTATCCCCCAGGGGACCTACAATGAGCAGTTCTTC
d_gene: NA; abundance: NA; v_gene: TRBV27; j_gene: TRBJ1-1; CDR3aa: CASSYSGAPMNTEAFF; CDR3nt: TGTGCCAGCAGTTATTCAGGGGCTCCCATGAACACTGAAGCTTTCTTT
d_gene: TRBD1; abundance: NA; v_gene: TRBV18; j_gene: TRBJ2-1; CDR3aa: CASSPRDRGLNEQFF; CDR3nt: TGTGCCAGCTCACCCCGGGACAGGGGCCTTAATGAGCAGTTCTTC
d_gene: NA; abundance: NA; v_gene: TRBV11-2; j_gene: TRBJ2-5; CDR3aa: CASRRTGSQETQYF; CDR3nt: TGTGCCAGCAGGAGAACAGGATCTCAAGAGACCCAGTACTTC
d_gene: NA; abundance: once; v_gene: TRBV6-6; j_gene: TRBJ2-2; CDR3aa: CASRRDSVNTGELFF; CDR3nt: TGTGCCAGCAGGCGGGACAGCGTTAACACCGGGGAGCTGTTTTTT
d_gene: NA; abundance: NA; v_gene: TRBV5-6; j_gene: TRBJ2-7; CDR3aa: CASSLYQVSSYEQYF; CDR3nt: TGTGCCAGCAGCTTGTACCAGGTGAGCTCCTACGAGCAGTACTTC
d_gene: NA; abundance: NA; v_gene: TRBV19; j_gene: TRBJ1-5; CDR3aa: CASSMSRAVGQPQHF; CDR3nt: TGTGCCAGTAGTATGTCCAGGGCGGTGGGACAGCCCCAGCATTTT
d_gene: NA; abundance: NA; v_gene: TRBV15; j_gene: TRBJ1-6; CDR3aa: CATSRDPGTNSPLHF; CDR3nt: TGTGCCACCAGCAGAGATCCGGGGACAAATTCACCCCTCCACTTT
d_gene: TRBD2; abundance: few; v_gene: TRBV5-4; j_gene: TRBJ2-3; CDR3aa: CASSAGLATDTQYF; CDR3nt: TGTGCCAGCAGCGCGGGACTAGCAACAGATACGCAGTATTTT
d_gene: TRBD1; abundance: NA; v_gene: TRBV7-7; j_gene: TRBJ1-1; CDR3aa: CASSPFPGQGNTEAFF; CDR3nt: TGTGCCAGCAGCCCGTTCCCGGGACAGGGGAACACTGAAGCTTTCTTT
d_gene: NA; abundance: NA; v_gene: TRBV7-8; j_gene: TRBJ2-1; CDR3aa: CASSFPPRNEQFF; CDR3nt: TGTGCCAGCAGCTTCCCCCCCAGGAATGAGCAGTTCTTC
d_gene: NA; abundance: few; v_gene: TRBV2; j_gene: TRBJ1-4; CDR3aa: CASSREHEKLFF; CDR3nt: TGTGCCAGCAGCAGGGAACATGAAAAACTGTTTTTT
d_gene: NA; abundance: NA; v_gene: TRBV7-3; j_gene: TRBJ2-7; CDR3aa: CASSPHGRAYEQYF; CDR3nt: TGTGCCAGCAGCCCCCACGGCAGGGCCTACGAGCAGTACTTC
d_gene: TRBD1; abundance: NA; v_gene: TRBV27; j_gene: TRBJ2-7; CDR3aa: CASSETGGWSYEQYF; CDR3nt: TGTGCCAGCAGTGAGACAGGGGGATGGTCCTACGAGCAGTACTTC
d_gene: TRBD2; abundance: NA; v_gene: TRBV27; j_gene: TRBJ2-7; CDR3aa: CASRPSGGTLYEQYF; CDR3nt: TGTGCCAGCAGGCCAAGCGGGGGGACCCTCTACGAGCAGTACTTC
d_gene: TRBD1; abundance: NA; v_gene: TRBV7-9; j_gene: TRBJ1-3; CDR3aa: CASTNRGSSGNTIYF; CDR3nt: TGTGCCAGCACAAACAGGGGTAGCTCTGGAAACACCATATATTTT
d_gene: NA; abundance: NA; v_gene: TRBV5-1; j_gene: TRBJ1-6; CDR3aa: CASRDPGQETPLHF; CDR3nt: TGCGCCAGCAGGGACCCAGGACAAGAGACACCCCTCCACTTT
d_gene: NA; abundance: few; v_gene: TRBV6-6; j_gene: TRBJ2-3; CDR3aa: CASSSMVGGLTDTQYF; CDR3nt: TGTGCCAGCAGTTCCATGGTGGGGGGGCTCACAGATACGCAGTATTTT
d_gene: TRBD2; abundance: NA; v_gene: TRBV18; j_gene: TRBJ2-3; CDR3aa: CASSNKRGASTDTQYF; CDR3nt: TGTGCCAGCTCAAATAAGCGGGGGGCGAGCACAGATACGCAGTATTTT
d_gene: NA; abundance: NA; v_gene: TRBV2; j_gene: TRBJ1-5; CDR3aa: CASSEAGGDNQPQHF; CDR3nt: TGTGCCAGCAGTGAAGCTGGCGGTGACAATCAGCCCCAGCATTTT
d_gene: NA; abundance: NA; v_gene: TRBV6-6; j_gene: TRBJ1-2; CDR3aa: CASSLPGGFPNYGYTF; CDR3nt: TGTGCCAGCAGTCTCCCAGGAGGTTTTCCTAACTATGGCTACACCTTC
d_gene: NA; abundance: NA; v_gene: TRBV6-6; j_gene: TRBJ1-5; CDR3aa: CASSYGGEPQHF; CDR3nt: TGTGCCAGCAGTTACGGGGGGGAGCCCCAGCATTTT
d_gene: NA; abundance: NA; v_gene: TRBV6-5; j_gene: TRBJ1-5; CDR3aa: CASSSSGSGNQPQHF; CDR3nt: TGTGCCAGCAGCAGCTCGGGGTCGGGTAATCAGCCCCAGCATTTT
d_gene: NA; abundance: NA; v_gene: TRBV4-2; j_gene: TRBJ1-2; CDR3aa: CASSQDGNRVYDGYTF; CDR3nt: TGTGCCAGCAGCCAAGATGGGAACAGGGTCTATGATGGCTACACCTTC
d_gene: NA; abundance: NA; v_gene: TRBV6-6; j_gene: TRBJ2-2; CDR3aa: CASSYQGGDTGELFF; CDR3nt: TGTGCCAGCAGTTACCAGGGGGGCGACACCGGGGAGCTGTTTTTT
d_gene: TRBD1; abundance: NA; v_gene: TRBV5-1; j_gene: TRBJ2-7; CDR3aa: CASSGQGGNEQYF; CDR3nt: TGCGCCAGCAGCGGACAGGGGGGAAACGAGCAGTACTTC
d_gene: NA; abundance: NA; v_gene: TRBV5-1; j_gene: TRBJ2-5; CDR3aa: CASSLDFETQYF; CDR3nt: TGCGCCAGCAGCTTGGACTTCGAGACCCAGTACTTC
d_gene: NA; abundance: NA; v_gene: TRBV7-2; j_gene: TRBJ2-3; CDR3aa: CASSFDRTGDTQYF; CDR3nt: TGTGCCAGCAGCTTCGACAGGACCGGAGATACGCAGTATTTT
d_gene: NA; abundance: few; v_gene: TRBV5-6; j_gene: TRBJ1-3; CDR3aa: CASSFRVENTIYF; CDR3nt: TGTGCCAGCAGCTTCAGGGTCGAGAACACCATATATTTT
d_gene: TRBD2; abundance: NA; v_gene: TRBV6-5; j_gene: TRBJ2-7; CDR3aa: CASSTTAGGPYEQYF; CDR3nt: TGTGCCAGCAGTACCACCGCGGGGGGGCCCTACGAGCAGTACTTC
d_gene: TRBD2; abundance: NA; v_gene: TRBV4-1; j_gene: TRBJ2-3; CDR3aa: CASSQEVAGGQDTQYF; CDR3nt: TGCGCCAGCAGCCAAGAGGTAGCGGGGGGGCAAGATACGCAGTATTTT
d_gene: NA; abundance: NA; v_gene: TRBV6-4; j_gene: TRBJ1-1; CDR3aa: CASSEVHMGGTEAFF; CDR3nt: TGTGCCAGCAGTGAGGTTCACATGGGGGGCACTGAAGCTTTCTTT
d_gene: TRBD1; abundance: NA; v_gene: TRBV7-2; j_gene: TRBJ1-5; CDR3aa: CASTQTGHQPQHF; CDR3nt: TGTGCCAGCACCCAGACAGGGCATCAGCCCCAGCATTTT
d_gene: NA; abundance: NA; v_gene: TRBV6-5; j_gene: TRBJ1-1; CDR3aa: CASSYYSRANTEAFF; CDR3nt: TGTGCCAGCAGTTACTATAGCAGGGCGAACACTGAAGCTTTCTTT
d_gene: TRBD1; abundance: NA; v_gene: TRBV13; j_gene: TRBJ2-1; CDR3aa: CASSLSNRDRGYNEQFF; CDR3nt: TGTGCCAGCAGCTTATCGAACCGGGACAGGGGGTACAATGAGCAGTTCTTC
d_gene: NA; abundance: NA; v_gene: TRBV7-9; j_gene: TRBJ1-3; CDR3aa: CASSGRTAANTIYF; CDR3nt: TGTGCCAGCAGCGGGCGGACAGCGGCGAACACCATATATTTT
d_gene: TRBD1; abundance: NA; v_gene: TRBV19; j_gene: TRBJ1-2; CDR3aa: CASSMMGQGLGYTF; CDR3nt: TGTGCCAGTAGTATGATGGGACAGGGGTTAGGCTACACCTTC
d_gene: TRBD2; abundance: NA; v_gene: TRBV5-6; j_gene: TRBJ2-7; CDR3aa: CASSAHPSGSYEQYF; CDR3nt: TGTGCCAGCAGCGCCCACCCTAGCGGCTCCTACGAGCAGTACTTC
d_gene: NA; abundance: NA; v_gene: TRBV6-6; j_gene: TRBJ2-5; CDR3aa: CASSRNRDGRETQYF; CDR3nt: TGTGCCAGCAGCCGGAACAGGGACGGACGAGAGACCCAGTACTTC
d_gene: TRBD1; abundance: NA; v_gene: TRBV2; j_gene: TRBJ2-2; CDR3aa: CASGRRGQWTDTGELFF; CDR3nt: TGTGCCAGCGGTCGACGGGGACAGTGGACGGACACCGGGGAGCTGTTTTTT
d_gene: TRBD2; abundance: NA; v_gene: TRBV29-1; j_gene: TRBJ2-3; CDR3aa: CSVEGLASGGAQDTQYF; CDR3nt: TGCAGCGTTGAAGGATTGGCTAGCGGGGGGGCCCAAGATACGCAGTATTTT
d_gene: NA; abundance: NA; v_gene: TRBV7-9; j_gene: TRBJ2-6; CDR3aa: CASSLVGGDSGANVLTF; CDR3nt: TGTGCCAGCAGCTTAGTAGGGGGAGACTCTGGGGCCAACGTCCTGACTTTC
d_gene: TRBD1; abundance: NA; v_gene: TRBV25-1; j_gene: TRBJ1-4; CDR3aa: CASSERDRGHEKLFF; CDR3nt: TGTGCCAGCAGTGAGAGGGACAGGGGACACGAAAAACTGTTTTTT
d_gene: NA; abundance: NA; v_gene: TRBV28; j_gene: TRBJ1-2; CDR3aa: CASTHTRPEYGYTF; CDR3nt: TGTGCCAGCACCCATACTAGGCCCGAGTATGGCTACACCTTC
d_gene: NA; abundance: NA; v_gene: TRBV27; j_gene: TRBJ1-1; CDR3aa: CASSSPGGGNTEAFF; CDR3nt: TGTGCCAGCAGTTCCCCCGGGGGGGGTAACACTGAAGCTTTCTTT
d_gene: TRBD1; abundance: few; v_gene: TRBV5-5; j_gene: TRBJ1-1; CDR3aa: CACRDREKSTEAFF; CDR3nt: TGTGCCTGCCGGGACAGGGAGAAGAGCACTGAAGCTTTCTTT
d_gene: NA; abundance: NA; v_gene: TRBV10-3; j_gene: TRBJ2-6; CDR3aa: CAIKGRAAPGANVLTF; CDR3nt: TGTGCCATCAAGGGCAGGGCCGCCCCTGGGGCCAACGTCCTGACTTTC
d_gene: TRBD1; abundance: NA; v_gene: TRBV5-1; j_gene: TRBJ2-7; CDR3aa: CASSLAKGGAGYEQYF; CDR3nt: TGCGCCAGCAGCTTGGCCAAAGGGGGCGCAGGGTACGAGCAGTACTTC